The entry below gives a single TCR beta chain sequence along with its context. As yet, its antigen is unknown. Researchers took RNA transcripts and amplified the TCR beta CDR3 regions from them. Primed by the HTBI set, a first-round RT-PCR was run on the TCR CDR3. TCRdb redid the calling of the multiplex PCR reads with MiXCR, one entry per CDR3 protein. The sample holds 480,000 or so distinct CDR3 sequences, approximately 49% seen once. The data originate from a study of T cells in Graves' hyperthyroidism and ophthalmopathy. Study-wide results and limits: Most clonotypes that expanded in the thyroid above 0.001 also showed up in blood. Before onset, by a median of around six months, the model predicted ophthalmopathy.

V was shortened by 2 bases and J by 5 bases, with 15 bases between the two germline ends. Germline CDR1 reads SGHTA; CDR2 reads FQGNSA. The CDR3 has 15 residues. Any patient presenting with uncontrolled infection, other autoimmune disease, pregnancy or lactation was left out. The chain couples TRBV7-2 to TRBJ2-5; D perhaps matches TRBD2 (5 bases). This clonotype originated in an adult woman with Graves' disease, either hyperthyroidism or ophthalmopathy (not recorded which). Sequenced: peripheral blood or thyroid tissue (not recorded which). The CDR3 nucleotides read TGTGCCAGCAGCTTACGGCGGGCACCGACCGAGACCCAGTACTTC. The encoded protein is CASSLRRAPTETQYF. Looking up the rest from reference TRBV7-2 and TRBJ2-5 gives the full variable domain: GAGVSQSPSNKVTEKGKDVELRCDPISGHTALYWYRQSLGQGLEFLIYFQGNSAPDKSGLPSDRFSAERTGGSVSTLTIQRTQQEDSAVYLCASSLRRAPTETQYFGPGTRLLVL.